This TCR beta chain was documented in a study of T cell repertoires in cytomegalovirus infection (dated by TCRdb to between 2019 and 2020). Concerning the study at large: Alongside well-studied HLA-B-restricted epitopes, the peptide stimulations were aimed at recently identified HLA-C-restricted CMV epitopes, whose presentation resists viral immunomodulation. Because public TCR beta signatures pointed to carriage of CMV infection together with the matching HLA type, the HLA type of each donor mattered for the analysis. Study-wide conclusions, independent of this receptor: In both this cohort and an independent cohort of some 370 donors, the cumulative frequency of public TCR beta family members distinguished carriers of CMV infection plus the relevant HLA type. The ex vivo response was dominated by HLA-C-restricted CMV-specific TCR beta clonotypes, and the single most frequent clonotype in two of eight donors was supplied by these HLA-C-restricted clonotypes.

Data came from an Illumina HiSeq 1500. TCRdb applied fastp at Q25 and MiXCR to the public reads, then kept only in-frame beta chains. Under each unique CDR3 protein, matching rows form one entry showing the most common genes and DNA. The sample data list 900,000 to 950,000 distinct CDR3 sequences, and less than 40% of these were observed just once. The ten largest make up about an eighth of the sample. This clonotype turned up a few times. The antigen it recognizes is unknown. No base quality values were provided; no much bigger clone lies one nucleotide off. The CDR3, cysteine through phenylalanine, is 16 amino acids long. Left in the record is the CDR3 DNA by itself, 48 bases read in frame from the first base. CDR1 and CDR2, looked up from the germline V gene (reference sequence), are MNHNY and SVGAGI. The junction carries 15 bases between V and J, which are trimmed by 6 bases and 0 bases respectively.

Explained via the paper, the treatment or condition label denotes: in vitro stimulation with specific CMV peptide epitopes to enrich CMV-specific T cells. The source of this sequence is a human donor in good health (CMV status not recorded). Some clones in this sample may be carry-over from other donors' samples. This chain is built from TRBV6-6 and TRBJ2-1; no D gene can be assigned with confidence. The specimen was cultured CD8+ T cells from PBMCs, collected from culture after CMV antigen stimulation. The CDR3 corresponds to CASSLWAIHSYNEQFF. The nucleotide sequence reads as follows: TGTGCCAGCAGCCTTTGGGCAATACACTCCTACAATGAGCAGTTCTTC.